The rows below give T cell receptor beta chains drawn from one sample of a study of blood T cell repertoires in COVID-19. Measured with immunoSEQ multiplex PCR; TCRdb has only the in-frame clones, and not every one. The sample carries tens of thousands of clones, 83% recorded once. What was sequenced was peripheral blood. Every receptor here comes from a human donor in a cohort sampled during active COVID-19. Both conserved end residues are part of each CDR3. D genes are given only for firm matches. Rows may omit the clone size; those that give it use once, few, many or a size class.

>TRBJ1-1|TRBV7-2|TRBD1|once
TGTGCCAGCAGCTTAGAGGTGGGACAGGCTACTGAAGCTTTCTTT
CASSLEVGQATEAFF
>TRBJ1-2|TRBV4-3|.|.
TGCGCCAGCAGCCAAGATGGGCAGGGGAGCTATGGCTACACCTTC
CASSQDGQGSYGYTF
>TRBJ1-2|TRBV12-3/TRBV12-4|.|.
TGTGCCAGCAGTTTAGGGACACGCTATGGCTACACCTTC
CASSLGTRYGYTF
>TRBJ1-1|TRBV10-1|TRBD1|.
TGCGCCAGCAGTGACACCAGGGGGTTGAACACTGAAGCTTTCTTT
CASSDTRGLNTEAFF
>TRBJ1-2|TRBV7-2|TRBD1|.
TGTGCCAGCAGCTTAGAAGGGGGCGCATGGGCGGATGGCTACACCTTC
CASSLEGGAWADGYTF
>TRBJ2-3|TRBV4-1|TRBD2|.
TGCGCCAGCAGGCGGGGGGGGCCTAGCACAGATACGCAGTATTTT
CASRRGGPSTDTQYF
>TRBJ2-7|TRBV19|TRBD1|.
TGTGCCAGTAGTGCGCTGACAGGGTTACACGAGCAGTACTTC
CASSALTGLHEQYF
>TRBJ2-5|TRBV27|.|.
TGTGCCAGCAGACGAAGCACTAGCAGAGAGACCCAGTACTTC
CASRRSTSRETQYF
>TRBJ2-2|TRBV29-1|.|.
TGCAGCGTTGATACACAGAACACCGGGGAGCTGTTTTTT
CSVDTQNTGELFF
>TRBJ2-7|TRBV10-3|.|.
TGTGCCATCAGTGAAAATTCGGTACTAGGATTCAACTCCTACGAGCAGTACTTC
CAISENSVLGFNSYEQYF
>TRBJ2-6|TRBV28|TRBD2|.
TGTGCCAGCAGCGGGGGGGGCCGCTCTGGGGCCAACGTCCTGACTTTC
CASSGGGRSGANVLTF
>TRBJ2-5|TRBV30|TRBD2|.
TGTGCCTGGAGTGTAGCGGGACAAGAGACCCAGTACTTC
CAWSVAGQETQYF
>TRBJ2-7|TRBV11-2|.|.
TGTGCCAGCAGCTTAGATTGGGACTCCTCCTACGAGCAGTACTTC
CASSLDWDSSYEQYF
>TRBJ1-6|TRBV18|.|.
TGTGCCAGCTCACTACAGGAATATAATTCACCCCTCCACTTT
CASSLQEYNSPLHF
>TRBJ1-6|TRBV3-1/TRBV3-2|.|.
TGTGCCAGCAGCCAAGTCGGCAGGGATAATTCACCCCTCCACTTT
CASSQVGRDNSPLHF
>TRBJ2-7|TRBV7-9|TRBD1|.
TGTGCCAGCAGCGTTCAGAGGGGGCAGGTATCCTACGAGCAGTACTTC
CASSVQRGQVSYEQYF
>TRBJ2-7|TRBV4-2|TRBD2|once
TGTGCCAGCAGCCAAGCCCTCACCGGGACTAGCGGGGGGATCCCCTACGAGCAGTACTTC
CASSQALTGTSGGIPYEQYF
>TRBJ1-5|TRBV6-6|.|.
TGTGCCAGCAGGGGCGGGCCGTCCAATCAGCCCCAGCATTTT
CASRGGPSNQPQHF
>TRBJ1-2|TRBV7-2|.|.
TGTGCCAGCACCCCCGGGGGGGGAAGAGGTGGCTACACCTTC
CASTPGGGRGGYTF
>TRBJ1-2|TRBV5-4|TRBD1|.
TGTGCCAGCAGCTTGGGAGACAGGGACTATGGCTACACCTTC
CASSLGDRDYGYTF
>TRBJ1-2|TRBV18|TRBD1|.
TGTGCCAGCATCCCCGGGACAGGGGATACGCGCTACACCTTC
CASIPGTGDTRYTF
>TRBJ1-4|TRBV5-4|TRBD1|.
TGTGCCAGCAGCCGGGTGGGACAGGGAGGGGAACTGTTTTTT
CASSRVGQGGELFF
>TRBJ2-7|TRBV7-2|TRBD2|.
TGTGCCAGCAGGGCAATCGGAGCGGGGGCATTCTACGAGCAGTACTTC
CASRAIGAGAFYEQYF
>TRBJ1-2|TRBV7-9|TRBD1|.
TGTGCCAGCAGCCCCCTCGGGACAGGGAACTATGGCTACACCTTC
CASSPLGTGNYGYTF
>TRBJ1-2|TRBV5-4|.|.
TGTGCCAGCAGCTCGGACATCTATGGCTACACCTTC
CASSSDIYGYTF
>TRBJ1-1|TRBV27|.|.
TGTGCCAGCAGTTCCCACAGGGACACTGAAGCTTTCTTT
CASSSHRDTEAFF
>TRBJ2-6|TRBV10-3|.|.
TGTGCCATCAGTGGAGTCGAGGATCCCGCTGGGGCCAACGTCCTGACTTTC
CAISGVEDPAGANVLTF
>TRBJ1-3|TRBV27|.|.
TGTGCCAGCAGTAAGAGCGGTTTTACAGGGACCTCTGGAAACACCATATATTTT
CASSKSGFTGTSGNTIYF
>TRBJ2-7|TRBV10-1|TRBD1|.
TGCGCCAGCGGAAGACAGGGTTCCTACGAGCAGTACTTC
CASGRQGSYEQYF
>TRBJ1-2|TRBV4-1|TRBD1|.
TGCGCCAGCAGCCAACCGGGACAGGCCGGCCGCGGCTACACCTTC
CASSQPGQAGRGYTF
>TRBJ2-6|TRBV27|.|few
TGTGCCAGCAGGAGGATTGGGGCCAACGTCCTGACTTTC
CASRRIGANVLTF
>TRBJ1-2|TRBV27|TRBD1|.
TGTGCCAGCACCCGAACCCCAGGGGGAGTGGGGGGCTACACCTTC
CASTRTPGGVGGYTF
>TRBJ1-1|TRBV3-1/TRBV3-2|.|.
TGTGCCAGCAGCCTTCCTTACACTGAAGCTTTCTTT
CASSLPYTEAFF
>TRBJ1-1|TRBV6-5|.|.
TGTGCCAGCAGCAACGGGGGGTGGCATTCTGACGAGGCTTTCTTT
CASSNGGWHSDEAFF
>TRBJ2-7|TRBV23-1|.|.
TGCGCCAGCAGTCGGGCTTACGAGCAGTACTTC
CASSRAYEQYF
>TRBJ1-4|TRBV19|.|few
TGTGCCAGTAGTATGTCGGCAGGGATTAATGAAAAACTGTTTTTT
CASSMSAGINEKLFF
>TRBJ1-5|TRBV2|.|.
TGTGCCAGCAGTGAGCGGGCAGTAAATCAGCCCCAGCATTTT
CASSERAVNQPQHF
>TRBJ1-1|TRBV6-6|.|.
TGTGCCAGCAGTTACGAGGTTGTCACTGAAGCTTTCTTT
CASSYEVVTEAFF
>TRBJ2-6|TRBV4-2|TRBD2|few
TGTGCCAGCAGCCAAGAACAAGTTGGCGGGGGGCGGTTGGAAGCCAACGTCCTGACTTTC
CASSQEQVGGGRLEANVLTF
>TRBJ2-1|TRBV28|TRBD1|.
TGTGCCAGCAGCGAAACAGGGGACAATGAGCAGTTCTTC
CASSETGDNEQFF
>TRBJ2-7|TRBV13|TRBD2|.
TGTGCCAGCAGCTTAGTATCTAGCGGGGTCTCCGGCGAGCAGTACTTC
CASSLVSSGVSGEQYF
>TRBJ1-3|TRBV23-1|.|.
TGCGCCAGCGGCGACAGGCTAGTCGACGGAAACACCATATATTTT
CASGDRLVDGNTIYF
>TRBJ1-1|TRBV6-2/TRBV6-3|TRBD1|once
TGTGCCAGCAGTTACGTCATGGATCACAGGGGTGCCATGAACACTGAAGCTTTCTTT
CASSYVMDHRGAMNTEAFF
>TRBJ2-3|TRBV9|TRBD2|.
TGTGCCAGCAGCGTAGTGGTAGCGGGGTTTGATACGCAGTATTTT
CASSVVVAGFDTQYF
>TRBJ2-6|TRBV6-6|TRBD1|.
TGTGCCAGCAGTCGAACGACAGGGGGTAGGTCTGGGGCCAACGTCCTGACTTTC
CASSRTTGGRSGANVLTF
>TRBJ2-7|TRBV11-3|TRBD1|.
TGTGCCAGCAGCATGGGACAGGGAGAAGAAAAGGACGAGCAGTACTTC
CASSMGQGEEKDEQYF
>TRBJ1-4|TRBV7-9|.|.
TGTGCCAGCAGCTTGGCCGGGGTGGCTAATGAAAAACTGTTTTTT
CASSLAGVANEKLFF
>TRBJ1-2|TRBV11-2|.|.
TGTGCCAGCAGCTTAGATCCCGGGAGCTATGGCTACACCTTC
CASSLDPGSYGYTF
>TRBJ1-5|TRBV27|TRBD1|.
TGTGCCAGCAGTTTATCGACAGGGGTAGGGCAGCCCCAGCATTTT
CASSLSTGVGQPQHF
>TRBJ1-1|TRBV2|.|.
TGTGCCAGCAGGAGGTCCGGGGGCACTGAAGCTTTCTTT
CASRRSGGTEAFF
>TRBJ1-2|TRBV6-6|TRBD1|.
TGTGCCAGCGCCAAGGGACAGGGGTACTATGGCTACACCTTC
CASAKGQGYYGYTF